Listed below are T cell receptor beta chains from one sample, sequenced in a study of cytomegalovirus exposure and HLA in healthy donors. TCRdb keeps only in-frame clones here, not all; method: immunoSEQ multiplex PCR. This sample has some 250,000 clones; 82% occur once, and the top ten carry 4.5% to 6%. Sequencing input: PBMCs. These TCRs come from a woman aged 35 to 49 in good health and CMV-seropositive. Both conserved end residues are part of each CDR3. Fields, in order: D gene, CDR3 length, clone size, V gene, J gene, CDR3 DNA, CDR3 protein. A D gene is named only where the DNA matches it firmly. The listing skips clone size in some rows; elsewhere it reads once, few, many or a size class.

D: .; length: 16; size: .; V: TRBV5-4; J: TRBJ2-3; DNA: TGTGCCAGCAGCTTGGCCAAGGGGCGTAGCACAGATACGCAGTATTTT; CDR3: CASSLAKGRSTDTQYF
D: TRBD1; length: 13; size: .; V: TRBV12-5; J: TRBJ1-2; DNA: TGTGCTAGTGGTGACAGGGATAACTATGGCTACACCTTC; CDR3: CASGDRDNYGYTF
D: TRBD2; length: 16; size: .; V: TRBV5-1; J: TRBJ2-3; DNA: TGCGCCAGCAGATCCGGGACTAGCGGGGCCGCAGATACGCAGTATTTT; CDR3: CASRSGTSGAADTQYF
D: TRBD1; length: 12; size: .; V: TRBV25-1; J: TRBJ1-2; DNA: TGTGCCAGCAGCCGGACAGGGGACGGCTACACCTTC; CDR3: CASSRTGDGYTF
D: TRBD1; length: 13; size: .; V: TRBV30; J: TRBJ1-2; DNA: TGTGCCTGGAAGGTTCAGGGGGCGCTTGGCTACACCTTC; CDR3: CAWKVQGALGYTF
D: TRBD2; length: 16; size: .; V: TRBV9; J: TRBJ2-1; DNA: TGTGCCAGCAGCGTAGCGTCTAGCGGGAGGGCGAATGAGCAGTTCTTC; CDR3: CASSVASSGRANEQFF
D: .; length: 14; size: .; V: TRBV30; J: TRBJ1-3; DNA: TGTGCCTGGAGTTTAGGGAGCTCTGGAAACACCATATATTTT; CDR3: CAWSLGSSGNTIYF
D: .; length: 14; size: .; V: TRBV5-4; J: TRBJ1-3; DNA: TGTGCCAGCAGCTCGTCAGGGTTCCGAAACACCATATATTTT; CDR3: CASSSSGFRNTIYF
D: .; length: 13; size: once; V: TRBV19; J: TRBJ2-7; DNA: TGTGCCAGTAGTATACGACAGTCCTACGAGCAGTACTTC; CDR3: CASSIRQSYEQYF
D: .; length: 15; size: .; V: TRBV7-2; J: TRBJ1-1; DNA: TGTGCCAGCAGCTTAGAGGGACAAATCACAACTGAAGCTTTCTTT; CDR3: CASSLEGQITTEAFF
D: TRBD1; length: 15; size: .; V: TRBV28; J: TRBJ1-1; DNA: TGTGCCAGCAGATTAGGGACAGGAGGAAGGACTGAAGCTTTCTTT; CDR3: CASRLGTGGRTEAFF
D: .; length: 14; size: once; V: TRBV30; J: TRBJ1-3; DNA: TGTGCCGGAGGCCGGGGGGCAAATGGAAACACCATATATTTT; CDR3: CAGGRGANGNTIYF
D: TRBD1; length: 14; size: .; V: TRBV7-2; J: TRBJ1-1; DNA: TGTGCCAGCAGCTTGTACGGGACAGGCACTGAAGCTTTCTTT; CDR3: CASSLYGTGTEAFF
D: TRBD1; length: 13; size: .; V: TRBV6-6; J: TRBJ1-1; DNA: TGTGCCAGCAGTTTCGACAGGGGCACTGAAGCTTTCTTT; CDR3: CASSFDRGTEAFF
D: .; length: 14; size: .; V: TRBV19; J: TRBJ1-1; DNA: TGTGCCAGTAGTATTTCCAGGGGGAACACTGAAGCTTTCTTT; CDR3: CASSISRGNTEAFF
D: .; length: 15; size: few; V: TRBV7-3; J: TRBJ2-1; DNA: TGTGCCAGCAGCCCATCTCCGAGTACTTCCAATGAGCAGTTCTTC; CDR3: CASSPSPSTSNEQFF
D: TRBD1; length: 14; size: .; V: TRBV11-2; J: TRBJ1-1; DNA: TGTGCCAGCAGCTTGCTGACAGGGAAGACTGAAGCTTTCTTT; CDR3: CASSLLTGKTEAFF
D: .; length: 15; size: .; V: TRBV12-5; J: TRBJ1-1; DNA: TGTGCTAGTGGTCCTCAGACAACTCCGAACACTGAAGCTTTCTTT; CDR3: CASGPQTTPNTEAFF
D: .; length: 14; size: .; V: TRBV10-3; J: TRBJ1-1; DNA: TGTGCCATCAGTGAACAACAGGGGAACACTGAAGCTTTCTTT; CDR3: CAISEQQGNTEAFF
D: TRBD1; length: 15; size: once; V: TRBV19; J: TRBJ1-1; DNA: TGTGCCAGTAGCCGCACCCGGGACAGGGGGGCTGAAGCTTTCTTT; CDR3: CASSRTRDRGAEAFF
D: TRBD1; length: 15; size: once; V: TRBV19; J: TRBJ2-1; DNA: TGTGCCAGTAGTAGAAGAGGACAGGGGTACAATGAGCAGTTCTTC; CDR3: CASSRRGQGYNEQFF
D: TRBD2; length: 15; size: once; V: TRBV7-3; J: TRBJ2-1; DNA: TGTGCCAGCAGCTTAAGGGGCGGGAGTGGGGGTGAGCAGTTCTTC; CDR3: CASSLRGGSGGEQFF
D: TRBD2; length: 13; size: .; V: TRBV30; J: TRBJ2-7; DNA: TGTGCCTGGAGTTTGGCGGGAGGGCGCGAGCAGTACTTC; CDR3: CAWSLAGGREQYF
D: TRBD1; length: 16; size: .; V: TRBV19; J: TRBJ1-5; DNA: TGTGCCAGTAGCTTCTTCGGGACAGGGGGCAATCAGCCCCAGCATTTT; CDR3: CASSFFGTGGNQPQHF
D: TRBD1; length: 16; size: .; V: TRBV5-1; J: TRBJ2-3; DNA: TGCGCCAGCAGCGCGGGACAGGGGATTGGTACAGATACGCAGTATTTT; CDR3: CASSAGQGIGTDTQYF
D: TRBD1; length: 14; size: .; V: TRBV5-1; J: TRBJ1-4; DNA: TGCGCCAGCAGCTTACCGGGACAGGACGAAAAACTGTTTTTT; CDR3: CASSLPGQDEKLFF
D: .; length: 13; size: few; V: TRBV6-6; J: TRBJ1-2; DNA: TGTGCCAGCAGTTACGACAGTAACTATGGCTACACCTTC; CDR3: CASSYDSNYGYTF
D: TRBD1; length: 13; size: .; V: TRBV2; J: TRBJ1-1; DNA: TGTGCCAGCAGTTGGAGGACAGGGGACGTGGCTTTCTTT; CDR3: CASSWRTGDVAFF
D: TRBD2; length: 14; size: .; V: TRBV7-9; J: TRBJ2-1; DNA: TGTGCCAGCACCTGGACTAGCGAATACAATGAGCAGTTCTTC; CDR3: CASTWTSEYNEQFF
D: TRBD1; length: 17; size: .; V: TRBV7-2; J: TRBJ1-2; DNA: TGTGCCAGCAGCCCCTCCGGGACAGGGGCTGGCAGCTATGGCTACACCTTC; CDR3: CASSPSGTGAGSYGYTF